The clone carrying this T cell receptor beta chain has only one observation. There are 14 residues in the CDR3. Germline CDR1 and CDR2: LNHDA and SQIVND (reference sequence). Trimming pared 3 bases from V and 5 bases from J, leaving 11 bases between. The sample is drawn from a study of blood T cell repertoires in COVID-19. Overall study context: The analysed material was cDNA or gDNA that came from T cells, B-cell-depleted T cells, or PBMCs.

Original handling: Estimates of nucleated cell counts were drawn from the amplification of reference gene primers. Method: immunoSEQ multiplex PCR; TCRdb's copy keeps in-frame clones and lacks some. That table is the source of V, J and clone size, and D and trimming were worked out from the DNA. Among approximately 130,000 clones, roughly four fifths were seen once, and the ten largest hold about a sixth. Sample: PBMCs or T cells enriched from blood (not recorded which). The receptor's source is a young man who had recovered from COVID-19. This chain links TRBV19 with TRBJ1-5, with a possible D match to TRBD1 (5 bases). CDR3 in DNA: TGTGCCAGTAGTATCCTAACGGGGGATCAGCCCCAGCATTTT. Its translation is CASSILTGDQPQHF.